This TCR beta chain was identified during a study of vaccination and CD4 T cells after COVID-19. As to treatment: approximately nine-day PBMC culture with coronavirus spike peptide pools or control peptides (ViraFEST assay). During the years 2011-2018, before the COVID-19 pandemic, the unexposed donor's CD4+ T cells were collected. V was cut by 2 bases and J by 4 bases, with 5 bases left in between. Germline V gene sequence: CDR1 MNHNS, CDR2 SASEGT. The CDR3 is 12 residues long. The Oncomine TCR Beta short-read assay was applied to DNA of cultured CD4+ T cells. In TCRdb, the PCR reads were re-called with MiXCR into one record per CDR3 protein. Among approximately 6,000 distinct CDR3 sequences, around 40% were seen once, and the ten largest hold roughly 50%. This clonotype has only a few counts. What it binds is unknown. A read error may be the cause here, since a much bigger clone is one base away.

The chain uses TRBV6-1 and TRBJ1-2; D is undetermined. Sequencing was done on a sample of CD4+ T cells from blood, cultured in vitro. This clonotype was obtained from a human donor in good health. CDR3 protein: CASSEPAYGYTF. The CDR3 DNA follows: TGTGCCAGCAGTGAACCCGCCTATGGCTACACCTTC.